These 18 T cell receptor beta chains were sequenced from one sample in a study of blood T cell repertoires in COVID-19. TCRdb keeps only in-frame clones here, not all; method: immunoSEQ multiplex PCR. Of roughly 280,000 clones in the sample, less than 95% were seen once. The sample consisted of PBMCs or T cells enriched from blood (not recorded which). These TCRs come from a middle-aged man who had been exposed to COVID-19.

J is TRBJ1-2 and V is TRBV9, with TRBD1 identical over 8 bases. The CDR3 totals 14 residues. V trimming: 2 bases; J trimming: 6 bases; junction bases outside the gene matches: 6. Germline CDR1 reads SGDLS; CDR2 reads YYNGEE. The CDR3 DNA is TGTGCCAGCAGCGTCTCAGGGGGCGCGGATGGCTACACCTTC. Translated: CASSVSGGADGYTF.

This chain joins TRBV30 and TRBJ1-2, with D tentatively TRBD1 (6 bases). Trimming removed 4 bases at V and 6 bases at J, with 12 bases between. This CDR3 spans 12 amino acids. Germline values: CDR1 GTSNPN, CDR2 SVGIG (reference sequence). CDR3 nucleotides: TGTGCCTGGAACGGACAGCATGATGGCTACACCTTC. Amino acids: CAWNGQHDGYTF. Full variable domain (outside the CDR3, taken from reference TRBV30 and TRBJ1-2): SQTIHQWPATLVQPVGSPLSLECTVEGTSNPNLYWYRQAAGRGLQLLFYSVGIGQISSEVPQNLSASRPQDRQFILSSKKLLLSDSGFYLCAWNGQHDGYTFGSGTRLTVV.

The rearrangement uses TRBV28 and TRBJ2-7, with 7 positions matching TRBD1. The CDR3 covers 15 residues. Per the germline V gene, CDR1 is MDHEN and CDR2 is SYDVKM. Losses at the gene ends were 2 bases for V and 0 bases for J; bases not matched to a gene: 4. For the CDR3, the DNA is TGTGCCAGCAGTTTAACACAGGGGTTCTCCTACGAGCAGTACTTC. It specifies CASSLTQGFSYEQYF.

The genes are TRBV7-3 and TRBJ1-6; 9 bases align to TRBD1. J was trimmed by 7 bases and V by 2 bases; bases with no gene match: 3. The germline gives CDR1 SGHTA, CDR2 FQGTGA. The CDR3 sequence is 15 residues long. CDR3 sequence: CASSLGQGPNSPLHF. The CDR3 coding sequence is TGTGCCAGCAGCTTAGGACAGGGGCCCAATTCACCCCTCCACTTT.

V and J are TRBV4-1 and TRBJ2-3; 14 bases line up with TRBD2. The germline V gene has CDR1 MGHRA and CDR2 YSYEKL. Trimming took 6 bases from V and 5 from J; bases not matched to a gene: 4. This CDR3 region has 15 residues. CDR3 sequence reads: CASRPGTSGRDTQYF. CDR3 sequence (DNA): TGCGCCAGCAGACCCGGGACTAGCGGGAGAGATACGCAGTATTTT.

The chain couples TRBV6-5 to TRBJ2-2; perhaps TRBD2 as D (5 bases). This CDR3 contains 14 residues. The germline V gene encodes CDR1 MNHEY and CDR2 SVGAGI. V was trimmed by 8 bases and J by 2 bases, leaving 12 bases between them. DNA of the CDR3: TGTGCCAGCTACAGAGCGGTCAACACCGGGGAGCTGTTTTTT. Translation: CASYRAVNTGELFF.

This clone was found a few times. V gene TRBV6-2 or TRBV6-3 combines with J gene TRBJ1-5; no clear D gene. V lost 3 bases, J lost 0 bases, and 18 bases lay in between. This CDR3 contains 18 residues. Germline CDR1 reads MNHEY; CDR2 reads SVGEGT. The CDR3 here is CASSYRGWSGLSNQPQHF. CDR3 in DNA: TGTGCCAGCAGTTATAGAGGGTGGTCAGGCCTTAGCAATCAGCCCCAGCATTTT.

The chain uses TRBV4-1 and TRBJ2-1; TRBD2 agrees at 8 bases. Per germline, CDR1 MGHRA and CDR2 YSYEKL. The junction had 9 bases not matched to a gene; V was cut back by 4 bases and J by 4 bases. This CDR3 comprises 16 residues. As DNA, the CDR3 is TGCGCCAGCAGCCTAGCGGGATCCCTTTCGTACAATGAGCAGTTCTTC. Translating it yields CASSLAGSLSYNEQFF.

The chain couples TRBV21-1 to TRBJ2-5; TRBD1, the table's D call, lacks a check against the DNA. TRBV21-1 is tagged as a pseudogene. This CDR3 is 15 amino acids long. The CDR3, as DNA: TGTGCCAGCAGCAAAGGATACAGGGAAGTGGAGACCCAGTACTTC. Amino acids: CASSKGYREVETQYF.

V and J are TRBV3-1 (or the pseudogene TRBV3-2) and TRBJ1-6; D gene unclear. The germline CDR1 and CDR2 sequences are LGHDT and YNNKEL (reference sequence). The V and J ends lost 1 base and 4 bases respectively, with 11 bases between them. This CDR3 region has 16 residues. As DNA, the CDR3 is TGTGCCAGCAGCCAAGGTGATAGAAATTATAATTCACCCCTCCACTTT. Translated: CASSQGDRNYNSPLHF.

There are many counts of this clone. The chain links TRBV29-1 to TRBJ1-4; 8 nucleotides match TRBD1. The V gene's germline CDR1 is SQVTM and CDR2 ANQGSEA. Trimming cost V 4 bases and J 3 bases; bases outside gene matches: 10. The CDR3 is made up of 16 amino acids. CDR3 protein: CSVGERATGANEKLFF. The CDR3, as DNA: TGCAGCGTTGGTGAGAGGGCGACAGGGGCTAATGAAAAACTGTTTTTT.

This clone was seen a single time. The CDR3 loop is CASSTAGQSRGGNTIYF. The CDR3 bases are TGTGCCAGCAGTACCGCCGGGCAAAGCAGGGGAGGAAACACCATATATTTT. The chain has TRBV3-1 (or the pseudogene TRBV3-2) and TRBJ1-3; D perhaps matches TRBD1 (6 bases). V was trimmed by 6 bases and J by 4 bases, leaving 22 bases between them. The V gene's germline CDR1 is LGHDT and CDR2 YNNKEL (reference sequence). The CDR3 spans 17 residues.

The chain combines TRBV12-5 with TRBJ1-2; possibly TRBD1 for D (5 bases). This CDR3 is built from 13 residues. The V end was cut by 6 bases, the J end by 0 bases, with 8 bases between. Germline V gene lookup returns CDR1 LGHNT and CDR2 FRNRAP. In DNA form, the CDR3 reads TGTGCTAGTGGCCCGGACACTAACTATGGCTACACCTTC. As protein: CASGPDTNYGYTF. The full variable domain, in which reference TRBV12-5 and TRBJ1-2 provide the parts outside the CDR3, is DARVTQTPRHKVTEMGQEVTMRCQPILGHNTVFWYRQTMMQGLELLAYFRNRAPLDDSGMPKDRFSAEMPDATLATLKIQPSEPRDSAVYFCASGPDTNYGYTFGSGTRLTVV.

CDR3 sequence: CASSLVGFGNLNSPLHF. CDR3 sequence (DNA): TGCGCCAGCAGCTTGGTAGGGTTCGGGAATCTTAATTCACCCCTCCACTTT. The chain joins TRBV5-1 to TRBJ1-6; D unclear. Germline V gene data show CDR1 as SGHRS and CDR2 as YFSETQ. Trimming took 0 bases from V and 6 from J, leaving 16 bases between them. The CDR3 is made up of 17 amino acids.

V is TRBV28 and J is TRBJ1-2, with 7 bases matching TRBD1. The CDR3 length is 14 residues. Per germline, CDR1 MDHEN and CDR2 SYDVKM. After removal of 7 bases from V and 0 bases from J, the junction contained 5 bases not matched to a gene. The DNA of the CDR3 is TGTGCCAGCACCCTGGGACAGACTAACTATGGCTACACCTTC. Its protein is CASTLGQTNYGYTF.

V gene TRBV7-9 combines with J gene TRBJ2-7; 12 bases align to TRBD1. The CDR3 length is 16 residues. CDR1 SEHNR and CDR2 FQNEAQ come from the germline V gene (reference sequence). The junction had 12 bases not matched to a gene; V was cut back by 10 bases and J by 2 bases. The CDR3 region has the DNA TGTGCCATCCAAACCTCCGGGACAGGGGGCCCCTACGAGCAGTACTTC. Protein: CAIQTSGTGGPYEQYF. The variable domain in full, completed from reference TRBV7-9 and TRBJ2-7, reads DTGVSQNPRHKITKRGQNVTFRCDPISEHNRLYWYRQTLGQGPEFLTYFQNEAQLEKSRLLSDRFSAERPKGSFSTLEIQRTEQGDSAMYLCAIQTSGTGGPYEQYFGPGTRLTVT.

The chain joins TRBV5-1 to TRBJ1-1; TRBD1 might be the D (6 bases). The CDR3 runs 19 residues. Looked up from germline, CDR1 is SGHRS and CDR2 is YFSETQ. Trimming removed 4 bases from V and 1 base from J, with 26 bases in between. The CDR3, as DNA: TGCGCCAGCAGCCTTAGGAGCCAGGGGTTGGTAGTCGGGAACACTGAAGCTTTCTTT. Amino acid sequence: CASSLRSQGLVVGNTEAFF.

This chain joins TRBV7-9 and TRBJ2-1, with 9 bases lining up with TRBD1. V was pared by 7 bases and J by 6 bases, with 10 bases of the junction left unmatched. Germline CDR1 and CDR2: SEHNR and FQNEAQ (reference sequence). The CDR3 has 15 residues. This CDR3 is CASIKQGASLNEQFF. The CDR3 region has the DNA TGTGCCAGCATCAAACAGGGGGCCTCCCTCAATGAGCAGTTCTTC.